What follows are 6 T cell receptor beta chains derived from one specimen sequenced in a study of monozygotic twins with inflammatory bowel disease. TCRdb reanalyzed the 5' RACE reads and collapses them to one entry per CDR3 protein, without DNA. Here the sample table reports about 140,000 distinct CDR3 sequences. Material: blood. The origin of the receptors is a human donor with ulcerative colitis or Crohn's disease, or a healthy co-twin of an affected twin (not recorded which).

The chain recombines TRBV6-1 with TRBJ2-3; TCRdb designates TRBD2, a call that cannot be tested without DNA. Germline V lookup: CDR1 MNHNS, CDR2 SASEGT. This CDR3 region has 17 residues. The CDR3 loop reads CASSPMETAGGQDTQYF.

This chain links TRBV27 with TRBJ2-4; without DNA, the TCRdb call of TRBD1 cannot be checked. CDR3 length: 12 amino acids. CDR1 and CDR2 from the germline V gene are MNHEY and SMNVEV (reference sequence). The CDR3 loop reads CASSRREGIQYF.

The chain has TRBV7-7 and TRBJ1-1; checking the TCRdb D call of TRBD1 is not possible without DNA. CDR3 size: 16 residues. CDR1 is SSHAT, CDR2 FNYEAQ, per germline (reference sequence). The chain's CDR3 is CASSAYSGTGGSEAFF.

The J gene is TRBJ2-7, the V gene TRBV5-1; TCRdb reports TRBD1, a call that lacks DNA to check it against. The length of the CDR3 is 13 residues. CDR1 is SGHRS, CDR2 YFSETQ, per germline. The CDR3 loop reads CASSLSQVYEQYF.

The V call is TRBV7-6, the J call TRBJ2-4; TCRdb's D call of TRBD1 is untestable without DNA. The germline gives CDR1 SGHVS, CDR2 FNYEAQ. CDR3 length equals 15 residues. CDR3 amino acids: CASSPQGARGNIQYF.

The chain carries TRBV20-1 and TRBJ2-7; without DNA, the TCRdb call of TRBD2 cannot be checked. The germline CDR1 and CDR2 sequences are DFQATT and SNEGSKA (reference sequence). The CDR3 has 16 amino acids. The CDR3 here is CSAREKAGGRDYEQYF.